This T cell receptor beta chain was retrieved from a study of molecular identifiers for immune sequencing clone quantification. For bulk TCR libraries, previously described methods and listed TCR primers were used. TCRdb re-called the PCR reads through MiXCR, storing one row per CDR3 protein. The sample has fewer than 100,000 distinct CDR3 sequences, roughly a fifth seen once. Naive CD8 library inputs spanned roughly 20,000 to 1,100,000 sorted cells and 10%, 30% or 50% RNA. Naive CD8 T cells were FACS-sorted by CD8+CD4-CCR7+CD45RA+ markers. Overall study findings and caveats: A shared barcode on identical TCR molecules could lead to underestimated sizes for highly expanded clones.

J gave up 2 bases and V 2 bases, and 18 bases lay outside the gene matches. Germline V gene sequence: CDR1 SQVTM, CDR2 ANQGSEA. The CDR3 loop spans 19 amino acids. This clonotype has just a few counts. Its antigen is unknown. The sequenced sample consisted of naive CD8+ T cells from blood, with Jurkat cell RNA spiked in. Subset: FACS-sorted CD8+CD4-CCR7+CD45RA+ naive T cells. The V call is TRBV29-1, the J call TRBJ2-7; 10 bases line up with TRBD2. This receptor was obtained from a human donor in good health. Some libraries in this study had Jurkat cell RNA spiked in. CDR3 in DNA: TGCAGCGTTGAATTTCTAGTCGGGACTCCGGGGACTAGCGCCTACGAGCAGTACTTC. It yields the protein CSVEFLVGTPGTSAYEQYF.